This is a list of T cell receptor beta chains from one sample in a study of human T cells and chemical hapten exposure. Via MiXCR, TCRdb re-called the RACE reads, giving one row per CDR3 protein. Of tens of thousands of distinct CDR3 sequences listed, approximately 10% are singletons. The material sequenced was whole blood, taken in connection with sensitization to the hapten diphenylcyclopropenone (DPC). These receptors came from a woman between 35 and 50 years old with alopecia areata. Some clones in this sample may be carry-over from other donors' samples. Both conserved end residues are part of each CDR3. The order of the fields is V gene, D gene, J gene, clone size, CDR3 DNA, CDR3 protein. A D gene is named only where the DNA matches it firmly. Clone size is given for some rows only: seen once, a few or many times, or a class if the clone is expanded.

V gene: TRBV4-3
D gene: -
J gene: TRBJ1-1
clone size: many
CDR3 DNA: TGCGCCAGCAGCCAAGTTAAGAACACTGAAGCTTTCTTT
CDR3 protein: CASSQVKNTEAFF

V gene: TRBV29-1
D gene: -
J gene: TRBJ2-4
clone size: few
CDR3 DNA: TGCAGCGTTCCGAAGGGGGGACAAAAAAACATTCAGTACTTC
CDR3 protein: CSVPKGGQKNIQYF

V gene: TRBV28
D gene: -
J gene: TRBJ1-5
clone size: -
CDR3 DNA: TGTGCCAGCAGGCGGGGGGGCAATCAGCCCCAGCATTTT
CDR3 protein: CASRRGGNQPQHF

V gene: TRBV30
D gene: -
J gene: TRBJ2-2
clone size: many
CDR3 DNA: TGTGCCTGGAGCGGGTCGAACACCGGGGAGCTGTTTTTT
CDR3 protein: CAWSGSNTGELFF

V gene: TRBV12-5
D gene: TRBD2
J gene: TRBJ2-1
clone size: few
CDR3 DNA: TGTGCTAGTGGTTTGTCGCGGGGGGTGGTTTTCGATGAGCAGTTCTTC
CDR3 protein: CASGLSRGVVFDEQFF

V gene: TRBV19
D gene: -
J gene: TRBJ2-3
clone size: many
CDR3 DNA: TGTGCCAGTAGTATCCAGGGGAGGGATACGCAGTATTTT
CDR3 protein: CASSIQGRDTQYF

V gene: TRBV10-3
D gene: -
J gene: TRBJ2-1
clone size: few
CDR3 DNA: TGTGCCACCGACCCGGGCGGTGGGAGATACAATGAGCAGTTCTTC
CDR3 protein: CATDPGGGRYNEQFF

V gene: TRBV5-1
D gene: TRBD2
J gene: TRBJ2-7
clone size: many
CDR3 DNA: TGCGCCAGCAGCTTGCGGGCCGGGACTAGCGGGAGGCACTCCTACGAGCAGTACTTC
CDR3 protein: CASSLRAGTSGRHSYEQYF

V gene: TRBV20-1
D gene: -
J gene: TRBJ2-5
clone size: few
CDR3 DNA: TGCAGTGCTAGGAAAACAGGTCGAGAGACCCAGTACTTC
CDR3 protein: CSARKTGRETQYF

V gene: TRBV3-1
D gene: -
J gene: TRBJ2-7
clone size: -
CDR3 DNA: TGTGCCAGCAGCCTGGCCCCCGGAGCCAACTACGAGCAGTACTTC
CDR3 protein: CASSLAPGANYEQYF

V gene: TRBV20-1
D gene: -
J gene: TRBJ2-7
clone size: -
CDR3 DNA: TGCAGTGCTAGGGGCGGCCCCTACAAGCAGTACTTC
CDR3 protein: CSARGGPYKQYF

V gene: TRBV19
D gene: -
J gene: TRBJ2-5
clone size: many
CDR3 DNA: TGTGCCAGTCGTTCCGGCGGACTGTACCAAGAGACCCAGTACTTC
CDR3 protein: CASRSGGLYQETQYF

V gene: TRBV24-1
D gene: -
J gene: TRBJ2-3
clone size: -
CDR3 DNA: TGTGCCACCAGTGATTCTGGCAGAGGCACAGATACGCAGTATTTT
CDR3 protein: CATSDSGRGTDTQYF

V gene: TRBV11-2
D gene: TRBD2
J gene: TRBJ2-4
clone size: -
CDR3 DNA: TGTGCCAGCAGCTCCCCCGGGAGGGGGGGCATTCAGTACTTC
CDR3 protein: CASSSPGRGGIQYF

V gene: TRBV5-6
D gene: TRBD1
J gene: TRBJ1-2
clone size: few
CDR3 DNA: TGTGCCAGCAGCTTGGAGGCCCCAGGGGGCGCGCGAGGCTACACCTTC
CDR3 protein: CASSLEAPGGARGYTF

V gene: TRBV28
D gene: -
J gene: TRBJ2-7
clone size: many
CDR3 DNA: TGTGCCAGCAGTTTCTCGGTTCCCTACGAGCAGTACTTC
CDR3 protein: CASSFSVPYEQYF

V gene: TRBV29-1
D gene: -
J gene: TRBJ2-3
clone size: -
CDR3 DNA: TGCAGCGTTGATACAGGGACAGATACGCAGTATTTT
CDR3 protein: CSVDTGTDTQYF

V gene: TRBV9
D gene: -
J gene: TRBJ2-7
clone size: -
CDR3 DNA: TGTGCCAGCAGCTCAGGGCCTCACTACGAGCAGTACTTC
CDR3 protein: CASSSGPHYEQYF

V gene: TRBV20-1
D gene: -
J gene: TRBJ2-6
clone size: -
CDR3 DNA: TGCAGTGCTAGAGTCCGGGGCTCTGGGGCCAACGTCCTGACTTTC
CDR3 protein: CSARVRGSGANVLTF

V gene: TRBV11-3
D gene: TRBD2
J gene: TRBJ2-3
clone size: many
CDR3 DNA: TGTGCCAGCAGCTCCGGGGGGGCAGTGAAAGATACGCAGTATTTT
CDR3 protein: CASSSGGAVKDTQYF

V gene: TRBV9
D gene: TRBD1
J gene: TRBJ1-3
clone size: -
CDR3 DNA: TGTGCCTCAGCCTTTAGGGACAGGGCGAACTCTGGAAACACCATATATTTT
CDR3 protein: CASAFRDRANSGNTIYF

V gene: TRBV5-4
D gene: -
J gene: TRBJ2-3
clone size: -
CDR3 DNA: TGTGCCAGCAGCTTGGGGCCTTCCACAGATACGCAGTATTTT
CDR3 protein: CASSLGPSTDTQYF

V gene: TRBV27
D gene: -
J gene: TRBJ2-7
clone size: many
CDR3 DNA: TGTGCCAGCAGTTTAACCCAGTCCTACGAGCAGTACTTC
CDR3 protein: CASSLTQSYEQYF

V gene: TRBV20-1
D gene: TRBD2
J gene: TRBJ2-1
clone size: few
CDR3 DNA: TGCAGTGCTAGTCCCCCCGGGACTAGCGGATACAATGAGCAGTTCTTC
CDR3 protein: CSASPPGTSGYNEQFF

V gene: TRBV7-9
D gene: TRBD2
J gene: TRBJ2-1
clone size: few
CDR3 DNA: TGTGCCAGCAGCTTAGGGGGCCTAGCGGGAGTGGAGAATGAGCAGTTCTTC
CDR3 protein: CASSLGGLAGVENEQFF

V gene: TRBV7-2
D gene: TRBD2
J gene: TRBJ2-1
clone size: few
CDR3 DNA: TGTGCCAGCAGCAGTACTTGGGTGAGCGGGAGGCATGAGCAGTTCTTC
CDR3 protein: CASSSTWVSGRHEQFF

V gene: TRBV29-1
D gene: TRBD2
J gene: TRBJ2-7
clone size: few
CDR3 DNA: TGCAGCGTTGACGGCGGGAGGAGGAACGAGCAGTACTTC
CDR3 protein: CSVDGGRRNEQYF

V gene: TRBV12-3/TRBV12-4
D gene: -
J gene: TRBJ1-6
clone size: many
CDR3 DNA: TGTGCCAGCAGTTTAATGGACTTACCCCTCCACTTT
CDR3 protein: CASSLMDLPLHF

V gene: TRBV5-4
D gene: TRBD2
J gene: TRBJ2-6
clone size: many
CDR3 DNA: TGTGCCAGCAGCTCCTCTTCGGGAGGCATCTCTGGGGCCAACGTCCTGACTTTC
CDR3 protein: CASSSSSGGISGANVLTF

V gene: TRBV10-3
D gene: TRBD1
J gene: TRBJ1-1
clone size: few
CDR3 DNA: TGTGCCATCAGAGACTACGGGACAGGGGGCAGGACTGAAGCTTTCTTT
CDR3 protein: CAIRDYGTGGRTEAFF

V gene: TRBV10-1
D gene: -
J gene: TRBJ1-1
clone size: many
CDR3 DNA: TGCGCCAGCAGTCTTACTTTAGACAGCATGAACACTGAAGCTTTCTTT
CDR3 protein: CASSLTLDSMNTEAFF

V gene: TRBV7-2
D gene: -
J gene: TRBJ1-1
clone size: -
CDR3 DNA: TGTGCCAGCAGCTTATTGCCAGCGAACACTGAAGCTTTCTTT
CDR3 protein: CASSLLPANTEAFF

V gene: TRBV29-1
D gene: -
J gene: TRBJ1-1
clone size: many
CDR3 DNA: TGCAGCGTTGAGCCACAACCGACGGGAGGAGCTGAAGCTTTCTTT
CDR3 protein: CSVEPQPTGGAEAFF